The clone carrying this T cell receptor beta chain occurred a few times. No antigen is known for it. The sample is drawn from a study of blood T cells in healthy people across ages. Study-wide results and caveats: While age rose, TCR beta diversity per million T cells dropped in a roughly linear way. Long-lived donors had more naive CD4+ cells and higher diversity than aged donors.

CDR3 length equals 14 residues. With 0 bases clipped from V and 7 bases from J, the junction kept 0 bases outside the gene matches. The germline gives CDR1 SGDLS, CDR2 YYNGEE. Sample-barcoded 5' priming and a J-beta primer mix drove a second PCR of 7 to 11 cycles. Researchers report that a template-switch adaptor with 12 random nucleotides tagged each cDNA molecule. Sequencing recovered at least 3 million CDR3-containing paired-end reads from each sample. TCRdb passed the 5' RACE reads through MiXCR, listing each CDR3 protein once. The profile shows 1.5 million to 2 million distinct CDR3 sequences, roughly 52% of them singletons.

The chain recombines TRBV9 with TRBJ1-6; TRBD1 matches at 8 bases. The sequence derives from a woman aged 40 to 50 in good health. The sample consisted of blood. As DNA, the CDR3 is TGTGCCAGCAGCGTAGGGGACAGGAATTCACCCCTCCACTTT. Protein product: CASSVGDRNSPLHF.